The present T cell receptor beta chain was sequenced within a study of CD8 T cells in Susac syndrome. The authors reverse transcribed roughly 0.5 to 1 ug RNA with random hexamers. TCRdb reprocessed the immunoSEQ multiplex PCR reads with MiXCR, giving one entry per CDR3 protein. The sample lists about 200,000 distinct CDR3 sequences; 92% were seen once. The CDR3 has 14 amino acids. Germline V gene lookup returns CDR1 SGHNT and CDR2 YYREEE (reference sequence). V was trimmed by 6 bases and J by 4 bases, leaving 16 bases between them. The sequence was obtained from a human donor with multiple sclerosis. The specimen was CD8+ T cells from PBMCs. V usage is TRBV5-4 and J usage is TRBJ1-2, with D maybe TRBD1 (5 bases). The CDR3 coding sequence is TGTGCCAGCACTTCCCTGGGGGGAGGCTATGGCTACACCTTC. Translating it yields CASTSLGGGYGYTF.